This T cell receptor beta chain was identified during a study of T cells in Graves' hyperthyroidism and ophthalmopathy. Study background: Peripheral blood was taken when the disease was first diagnosed, before any treatment began. Findings of the study overall: Among thyroid clonotypes expanded above 0.001, most also appeared in blood.

There are many counts of this clonotype. Its antigen is as yet unknown. Germline CDR1 is SEHNR and CDR2 is FQNEAQ (reference sequence). With 0 bases removed from V and 1 base from J, the gap between germline ends came to 9 bases. This CDR3 spans 15 amino acids. Diagnoses used clinical symptoms, serum thyroxine and TRAb, thyroid ultrasound and orbital computed tomography. The investigators amplified TCR beta CDR3 regions from RNA transcripts. In the first-round RT-PCR of the TCR CDR3, the HTBI primer set was used. TCRdb processed the multiplex PCR reads anew with MiXCR; each CDR3 protein has one entry. The table includes around 610,000 distinct CDR3 sequences, roughly 14% detected once.

Sequenced: blood. The gene calls are TRBV7-9 and TRBJ1-1; D is ambiguous. The sequence was collected from a woman between 40 and 50 years old with Graves' ophthalmopathy. This chain's CDR3 is CASSLAEVQNTEAFF. In DNA form, the CDR3 reads TGTGCCAGCAGCTTAGCTGAGGTCCAGAACACTGAAGCTTTCTTT.